This TCR beta chain was recovered during a study of blood T cell repertoires in COVID-19 (dated by TCRdb to 2020 to 2022). As for the study more broadly: The collaborator samples originated in the United States, Italy and Spain and spanned the acute and convalescent phases of COVID-19. The prospective study material was composed of cDNA or gDNA derived from T cells, B-cell-depleted T cells, or PBMCs. The sample metadata nearly always contained a de-identified subject ID, COVID-19 status, age in years and sex. Subjects who had been exposed to COVID-19, were actively infected with it, or had recovered from it provided the deeply sampled blood TCRbeta repertoires that made up the dataset. The repertoires were released in a freely available public database meant as a resource for research on the immune response to SARS-CoV-2. Where available, HLA class I and class II types were obtained from metadata supplied by the sample provider rather than from assay-based typing. The samples were drawn from two sources: the first 160 participants of the ongoing ImmuneRACE study, and 1,254 subjects contributed by 6 global collaborators.

Regarding this clone: Its antigen is not yet known. No per-base quality is available; no much larger clone lies one base away.

Each collaborating institution followed its own protocols to collect whole blood in K2EDTA tubes. For TCRbeta analysis, collaborators shipped samples as frozen whole blood, isolated PBMCs, or DNA extracted from either of those sample types. V is shortened by 1 base, J by 0 bases, and the region joining them spans 14 bases. CDR1 and CDR2, looked up from the germline V gene (reference sequence), are SGHKS and YYEKEE. The CDR3, from cysteine to phenylalanine, totals 17 residues. Here the CDR3 DNA is all that survives: 51 bases in frame from base 1. TCRbeta CDR3 regions were amplified from genomic DNA by means of the immunoSEQ Assay, a bias-controlled multiplex PCR. On the study's bioinformatics: The number of nucleated cells in each sample was estimated from the amplification of reference gene primers within the assay. To quantify the absolute abundance of each unique TCRbeta CDR3 rearrangement, sequence reads were collapsed and filtered. For each sample, productive Simpson clonality was calculated by taking the square root of Simpson's diversity index across productive rearrangements. TCRdb holds this immuneACCESS table with in-frame rearrangements only. Some clones are missing; in checked studies, unresolved V genes explain under half, and the rest has no known cause. That table furnishes V, J and clone size, whereas the DNA furnished D and trimming. For this sample the table gives around 82,000 clones, of which about 93% were detected only once. The leading ten clones occupy about 7% of the sample.

Results and caveats for the whole study, not just this receptor: Clinical and demographic metadata were provided uncurated, with the amount varying by source and participant.

This receptor was identified in a human donor in a cohort sampled during active COVID-19. The sequence joins TRBV5-5 to TRBJ1-3; no confident D gene assignment can be made. Sequenced: peripheral blood. The sequenced DNA: TGTGCCAGCAGCTTGTTTGGAGACTTTGACTCTGGAAACACCATATATTTT. It codes for CASSLFGDFDSGNTIYF.